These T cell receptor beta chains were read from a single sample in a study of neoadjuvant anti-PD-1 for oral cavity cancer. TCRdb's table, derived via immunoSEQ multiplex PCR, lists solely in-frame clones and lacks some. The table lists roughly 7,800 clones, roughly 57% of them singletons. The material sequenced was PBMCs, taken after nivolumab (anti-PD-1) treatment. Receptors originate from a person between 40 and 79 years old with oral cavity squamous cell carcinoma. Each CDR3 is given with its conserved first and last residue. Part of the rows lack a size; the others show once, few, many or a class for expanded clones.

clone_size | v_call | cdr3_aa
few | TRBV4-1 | CASSQDRGGSTNEKLFF
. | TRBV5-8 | CASSLSAAPTGYYSNQPQHF
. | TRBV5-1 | CASSNSGTGNTEAFF
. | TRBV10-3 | CATAGQAEAFF
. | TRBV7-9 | CASSHGGGDEQYF
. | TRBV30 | CAWSLYLPGQKKNTEAFF
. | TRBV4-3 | CASSQVGGLEQYF
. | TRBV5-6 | CASSLGVRGRQLNYGYTF
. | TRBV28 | CASSLFAEAFF
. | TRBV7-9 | CASSPRDNRELFF
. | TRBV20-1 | CSATGSYEQYF
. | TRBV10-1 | CASSGGNTGELFF
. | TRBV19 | CASAGQSNTGELFF
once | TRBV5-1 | CASSLDSGPATNEKLFF
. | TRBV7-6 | CASSLGDSKTQYF
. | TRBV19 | CASSMGPAGTNYGYTF
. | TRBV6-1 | CASSEVKKLFF
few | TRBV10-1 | CASSRSTGATDTQYF
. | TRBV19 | CASSTYDLVAGGYYNEQFF
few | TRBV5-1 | CASLDTANTGELFF
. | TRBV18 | CASSPGQGRYTYNEQFF
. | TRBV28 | CASSGTGTGNTIYF
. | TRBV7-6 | CASSERLDRGHEQYF
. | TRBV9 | CASSGDWVGDTQYF
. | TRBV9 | CASSVVDAKNEQFF
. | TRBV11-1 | CASSSTGNSKEQYF
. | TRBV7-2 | CASSLDARGEAAQYF
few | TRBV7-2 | CASSPWGQGNEQFF
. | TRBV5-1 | CASSLAATGINNEQFF
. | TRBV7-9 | CASSVRQGALDTEAFF
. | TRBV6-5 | CASSYLGAADEQFF
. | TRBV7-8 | CASSLAPLSEGRIYNEQFF
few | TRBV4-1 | CASSHEDRGNQPQHF
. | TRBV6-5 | CASAGAIPYNEQFF
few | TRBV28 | CASSATPGQTPGNTIYF
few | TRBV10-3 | CAISESSGGLAIQYF
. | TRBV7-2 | CASSHRDRDTQYF
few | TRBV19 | CASSTTRDQPQHF
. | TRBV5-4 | CASSLSQETQYF
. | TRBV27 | CASSPLQILYCEQYF
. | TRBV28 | CASSPSGGFYNEQFF